One and the same sample provided the 9 T cell receptor beta chains below, sequenced in a study of CD8 T cells in ankylosing spondylitis. Each CDR3 protein gets one entry after TCRdb re-called the 5' RACE reads with MiXCR. The repertoire holds fewer than 250,000 distinct CDR3 sequences, with about 11% as singletons. The sequencing sample was made of blood, either unsorted or a sorted T cell fraction (not recorded which). The source of these receptors is a male donor with ankylosing spondylitis or in good health (not recorded which).

This clonotype occurred many times. The chain employs TRBV18 and TRBJ1-1; D gene unclear. The CDR3 covers 14 residues. Trimming took off 6 bases at V and 7 bases at J, with 18 bases between the two ends. Germline lookup yields CDR1 KGHSH and CDR2 LQKENI. The CDR3 region is CASSYTEIRGEAFF. The CDR3 DNA reads as TGTGCCAGCTCGTACACAGAGATCCGGGGTGAAGCTTTCTTT.

This clonotype occurred many times. The chain uses TRBV12-3 or TRBV12-4 and TRBJ2-1, with D maybe TRBD2 (5 bases). V was trimmed by 7 bases and J by 7 bases, leaving 17 bases between them. The CDR3 length is 14 residues. CDR3 coding DNA: TGTGCCAGCACCCCTGCGGGTCCCCTGAATGAGCAGTTCTTC. This codes for CASTPAGPLNEQFF.

This clonotype was seen many times. The chain recombines TRBV5-6 with TRBJ2-4; D might be TRBD1 (6 bases). Germline V gene data show CDR1 as SGHDT and CDR2 as YYEEEE. The CDR3 sequence is 15 residues long. V lost 3 bases to trimming and J lost 0 bases, with 10 bases between them. The chain's CDR3 is CASSYRELAKNIQYF. The CDR3 nucleotides read TGTGCCAGCAGCTACAGGGAACTAGCCAAAAACATTCAGTACTTC.

This clonotype was seen many times. CDR3 protein: CASSLGPSNSGSPYEQYF. The CDR3 DNA is TGCGCCAGCAGCTTGGGGCCTTCGAATAGCGGGAGCCCCTACGAGCAGTACTTC. The chain links TRBV5-1 to TRBJ2-7; TRBD2 matches 9 bases. V was pared by 0 bases and J by 2 bases, with 12 bases of the junction left unmatched. Germline assignment: CDR1 SGHRS and CDR2 YFSETQ. The CDR3 runs 18 residues.

The chain combines TRBV3-1 with TRBJ2-4; 8 nucleotides align to TRBD1. The CDR3 has 17 amino acids. V was pared by 1 base and J by 9 bases, with 14 bases of the junction left unmatched. Germline V gene data show CDR1 as LGHDT and CDR2 as YNNKEL (reference sequence). CDR3 nucleotides: TGTGCCAGCAGCCAAGTGGCCTGGGGGAGGACAGGGTCCATTCAGTACTTC. It yields the protein CASSQVAWGRTGSIQYF. Full variable domain (outside the CDR3, taken from reference TRBV3-1 and TRBJ2-4): DTAVSQTPKYLVTQMGNDKSIKCEQNLGHDTMYWYKQDSKKFLKIMFSYNNKELIINETVPNRFSPKSPDKAHLNLHINSLELGDSAVYFCASSQVAWGRTGSIQYFGAGTRLSVL.

This clonotype was detected ten times or more. V and J are TRBV7-2 and TRBJ2-7; D is ambiguous. Germline CDR1 SGHTA, CDR2 FQGNSA. With 5 bases removed from V and 3 bases from J, the gap between germline ends came to 14 bases. This CDR3 comprises 14 residues. CDR3 region: CASSLRANHYEQYF. In nucleotides, the CDR3 is TGTGCCAGCAGCCTCCGGGCAAACCACTACGAGCAGTACTTC.

This clonotype was counted many times. The chain has TRBV20-1 and TRBJ2-2; TRBD2 matches 13 bases. Germline V gene lookup returns CDR1 DFQATT and CDR2 SNEGSKA (reference sequence). This CDR3 has 17 amino acids. V shed 0 bases and J 5 bases; nucleotides not matched to a gene: 6. CDR3 coding DNA: TGCAGTGCTAGAGACAAACTAGCGGGAGGGTTAACCGGGGAGCTGTTTTTT. Translated: CSARDKLAGGLTGELFF.

In this sample, this clonotype turned up a few times. This chain uses TRBV4-2 with TRBJ1-1, with TRBD1 identical over 8 bases. The junction had 11 bases not matched to a gene; V was cut back by 0 bases and J by 5 bases. The germline V gene has CDR1 LGHNA and CDR2 YNFKEQ. The CDR3 covers 17 residues. Here the CDR3 DNA reads TGTGCCAGCAGCCAAGAGGGGGGAGGCAGGGGGCGAACTGAAGCTTTCTTT. Its protein product is CASSQEGGGRGRTEAFF.

The CDR3: CASSQPREAMNTEAFF. CDR3 nucleotide sequence: TGCGCCAGCAGCCAACCCCGGGAAGCCATGAACACTGAAGCTTTCTTT. The chain combines TRBV4-1 with TRBJ1-1; D is undetermined. Trimming removed 2 bases from V and 0 bases from J, with 13 bases in between. The CDR3 consists of 16 residues. Germline CDR1 is MGHRA and CDR2 is YSYEKL.